The T cell receptor (beta chain) under discussion was sequenced for a study of T cells in Graves' hyperthyroidism and ophthalmopathy. Regarding this clonotype: The antigen remains undetermined.

Using RNA transcripts as the source, TCR beta CDR3 regions were amplified. With the HTBI primer set, the TCR CDR3 went through a first round of RT-PCR. TCRdb analysed the multiplex PCR reads with MiXCR anew, one entry per CDR3 protein. The sample lists 550,000 to 800,000 distinct CDR3 sequences, about a sixth occurring once. The study, taken as a whole, reports: Ophthalmopathy stood apart from stable hyperthyroidism in a 13 V-J model. In the blood, most expanded thyroid clonotypes above 0.001 appeared as well.

Clinicians diagnosed patients from clinical symptoms, serum thyroxine and TRAb, thyroid ultrasound and orbital computed tomography. Per the germline V gene, CDR1 is DFQATT and CDR2 is SNEGSKA (reference sequence). The CDR3 is made up of 14 amino acids. This chain links TRBV20-1 with TRBJ2-7; 11 positions match TRBD2. The J call may not be correct, given that the DNA end is closer to TRBJ2-1. Sequenced sample: blood. This clonotype was sampled from a man aged 18 to 35 with Graves' hyperthyroidism. Written as DNA, the CDR3 is TGCAGTGCCCAAACTAGCGGGAGAGACTACGAGCAGTTCTTC. It translates to CSAQTSGRDYEQFF.